The subject of this entry is one TCR beta chain. Method: immunoSEQ multiplex PCR; TCRdb's copy keeps in-frame clones and lacks some. The sample lists around 62,000 clones; over 75% were seen once. The sample originates from a study of OX40 agonist ivuxolimab in advanced cancers. Study in general: The eligibility criteria allowed prior anti-PD-1, anti-PD-L1 or anti-CTLA-4 therapy, and 40% had some.

V shed 4 bases, J shed 4 bases, and the junction held 5 bases outside the gene matches. This CDR3 spans 14 amino acids. CDR1 SQVTM and CDR2 ANQGSEA come from the germline V gene. V and J are TRBV29-1 and TRBJ2-3; 10 bases match TRBD1. The TCR originated in an adult with an advanced solid tumor such as melanoma, head and neck, liver or kidney cancer. This specimen consisted of CD4+ or CD8+ T cells sorted from blood, obtained in a trial of the OX40 agonist ivuxolimab. The CDR3 DNA sequence: TGCAGCGTTGGAGGGACAGGGGTTGCAGATACGCAGTATTTT. Protein: CSVGGTGVADTQYF.